This TCR beta chain was profiled in a study of beta chain features in type 1 diabetes. Study-level points and caveats: Moderately but significantly shorter TCRB CDR3s were found in Type 1 diabetes patients in all four CD4+ subsets.

Germline lookup yields CDR1 SGDLS and CDR2 YYNGEE. The CDR3 is 19 amino acids. Trimming took off 0 bases at V and 0 bases at J, with 19 bases between the two ends. Researchers reported sorting CD4+ naive, central memory, regulatory and stem cell-like memory cells via CD45RO/CCR7/CD25/CD127/CD95/CD27. Turning to this clone: Its antigen is unknown.

Sequencing targeted expressed TCRB transcripts, as all isolated RNA had been reverse transcribed. The table came from immunoSEQ multiplex PCR; TCRdb's copy has only in-frame clones and leaves some out. Seen here are about 340,000 clones, roughly 14% observed once, and the top ten hold 0.015%. Material for sequencing was naive CD4+ T cells from blood. The TCR originated in a woman aged 18-29 years with type 1 diabetes. The chain recombines TRBV9 with TRBJ2-1; TRBD2 might be the D (5 bases). The CDR3 here is CASSVGPGNLMSSYNEQFF. In nucleotides, the CDR3 is TGTGCCAGCAGCGTAGGGCCGGGGAACCTGATGAGCTCCTACAATGAGCAGTTCTTC.